A selection of T cell receptor beta chains follows, all from one sample in a study of cytomegalovirus exposure and HLA in healthy donors. Assay: immunoSEQ multiplex PCR; the TCRdb copy retains only in-frame clones and omits some. The sample has around 150,000 clones; roughly three quarters are singletons. The sample consisted of PBMCs. These TCRs come from a man aged 40-49 years in good health and CMV-seropositive. CDR3s include the opening cysteine and the closing phenylalanine or tryptophan. A D gene is named only where the DNA matches it firmly. A clone size is listed for some rows: how often the clone was seen (once, few, many), or a class if it is expanded.

TRBJ2-2 . TRBD2 TRBV30 16 TGTGCCTGGAGAGTGAGAGCGGGGGGGCGAGCCGGGGAGCTGTTTTTT CAWRVRAGGRAGELFF
TRBJ2-7 . TRBD1 TRBV11-3 13 TGTGCCAGCAGCCCCCGACAGGGATACGAGCAGTACTTC CASSPRQGYEQYF
TRBJ1-4 . . TRBV5-1 14 TGCGCCAGCAGCTTGGGACGGGTGAATGAAAAACTGTTTTTT CASSLGRVNEKLFF
TRBJ2-7 . TRBD2 TRBV11-2 16 TGTGCCAGCAGCTTATCCAGGACTAGCGGTCCCTACGAGCAGTACTTC CASSLSRTSGPYEQYF
TRBJ2-5 . . TRBV18 12 TGTGCCAGCTCACCTACAGTCCAAACCCAGTACTTC CASSPTVQTQYF
TRBJ1-4 few TRBD1 TRBV7-2 16 TGTGCCAGCAGCTGGGGTGACAGGGGAGGAGGTGAAAAACTGTTTTTT CASSWGDRGGGEKLFF
TRBJ1-1 . . TRBV11-2 16 TGTGCCAGCAGCTTAGATTCGGGGAGAATGAACACTGAAGCTTTCTTT CASSLDSGRMNTEAFF
TRBJ2-6 few TRBD1 TRBV9 17 TGTGCCAGCAGTTGGGACAGGGCCCCATCTGGGGCCAACGTCCTGACTTTC CASSWDRAPSGANVLTF
TRBJ2-1 . TRBD1 TRBV27 11 TGTGCCAGCAGTCTCACAGGGGATCTGTTCTTC CASSLTGDLFF
TRBJ1-2 few . TRBV5-1 15 TGCGCCAGCAGCTTGGGGGCAGGGGCAAACTATGGCTACACCTTC CASSLGAGANYGYTF
TRBJ2-2 . TRBD2 TRBV7-3 17 TGTGCCAGCAGCATACCCCCGGGACTAGCGAACACCGGGGAGCTGTTTTTT CASSIPPGLANTGELFF
TRBJ1-6 few . TRBV30 16 TGTGCCTGGAGTGTACCAGGGATTGTGGGTAATTCACCCCTCCACTTT CAWSVPGIVGNSPLHF
TRBJ2-5 once . TRBV7-9 16 TGTGCCAGCAGCTTAGCGCAGGGGGGACGGGTGAGTGGGCAGTACTTC CASSLAQGGRVSGQYF
TRBJ1-2 . TRBD1 TRBV6-1 17 TGTGCCAGCAGTGACGGGACAGGGGGCTCTCTTAACTATGGCTACACCTTC CASSDGTGGSLNYGYTF
TRBJ1-2 . . TRBV27 13 TGTGCCAGCAGTTTGGAGGGAGTCTATGGCTACACCTTC CASSLEGVYGYTF
TRBJ2-7 . . TRBV5-1 15 TGCGCCAGCAGCCCCAGGACGACGGCGGGCTACGAGCAGTACTTC CASSPRTTAGYEQYF
TRBJ1-5 . TRBD1 TRBV18 14 TGTGCCAGCGCTATTGACAGGGGCAATCAGCCCCAGCATTTT CASAIDRGNQPQHF
TRBJ2-3 . TRBD1 TRBV7-9 15 TGTGCCAGCAGCCTACGGGACAGGGATACAGATACGCAGTATTTT CASSLRDRDTDTQYF
TRBJ1-2 few TRBD1 TRBV6-1 14 TGTGCCAGCACCGACAGGGCGGGCGGCTATGGCTACACCTTC CASTDRAGGYGYTF
TRBJ2-3 . . TRBV10-2 15 TGCGCCAGCACCTTGACAGTGGATGATCAAGATACGCAGTATTTT CASTLTVDDQDTQYF
TRBJ2-7 . TRBD2 TRBV5-8 15 TGTGCCAGCAGCCCCGGGACTAGCGGATTCTGGGAGCAGTACTTC CASSPGTSGFWEQYF
TRBJ2-1 . TRBD2 TRBV13 16 TGTGCCAGCAGCCCCCGAGGACTAGCGGGGGGAAATGAGCAGTTCTTC CASSPRGLAGGNEQFF
TRBJ1-2 few TRBD1 TRBV27 16 TGTGCCAGCAGTTTAGGTCCGGGACAGGGCGTATATGGCTACACCTTC CASSLGPGQGVYGYTF